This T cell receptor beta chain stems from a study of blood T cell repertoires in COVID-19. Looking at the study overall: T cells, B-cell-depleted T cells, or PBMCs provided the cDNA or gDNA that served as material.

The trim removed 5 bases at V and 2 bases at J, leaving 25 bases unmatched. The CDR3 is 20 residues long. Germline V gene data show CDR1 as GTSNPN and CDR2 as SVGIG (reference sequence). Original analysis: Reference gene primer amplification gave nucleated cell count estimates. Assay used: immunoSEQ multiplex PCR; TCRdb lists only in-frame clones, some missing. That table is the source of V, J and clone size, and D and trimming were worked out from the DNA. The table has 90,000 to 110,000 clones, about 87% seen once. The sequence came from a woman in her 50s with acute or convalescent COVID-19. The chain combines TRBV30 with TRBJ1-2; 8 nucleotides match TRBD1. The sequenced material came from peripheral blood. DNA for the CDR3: TGTGCCTGGGATAACGACGAAGTGGCAGGGGGCGTGAATTGGAACTATGGCTACACCTTC. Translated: CAWDNDEVAGGVNWNYGYTF.